What follows describes a single T cell receptor (beta chain). The target antigen is unknown. The sorted-subset replicate PCRs were given around 200 ng DNA, which is 30,000 or so T cell genomes. Method: immunoSEQ multiplex PCR; TCRdb's copy keeps in-frame clones and lacks some. The sample carries a few hundred thousand clones, about 65% recorded once. This sample stems from a study of shared clonotypes between healthy human individuals. General study points: What naive subsets generally showed was a larger estimated richness than memory subsets showed. The sharing of about 5.3% of naive CD4 clonotypes was seen across several donors.

The donors, all of them Caucasian adults, lived in Nashville, Tennessee. The sequence was obtained from a man aged 25-40 years in good health. The specimen was memory CD4+ T cells sorted from blood. The sample's subset: CD45RA-negative fraction.

DNA of the CDR3: TGCGCCAGCAGCCAAGATCTAGCAGATACGCAGTATTTT. Its protein product is CASSQDLADTQYF. The rearrangement uses TRBV4-1 and TRBJ2-3; the D is unclear. The V end lost 0 bases, the J end lost 4 bases, and 5 bases lay between the germline ends. Germline CDR1 MGHRA, CDR2 YSYEKL. The length of the CDR3 is 13 residues.